The rows below give T cell receptor beta chains drawn from one sample of a study of shared clonotypes between healthy human individuals. Libraries were prepared by immunoSEQ multiplex PCR; TCRdb keeps only in-frame clonotypes and omits some of them. The sample lists under 600,000 clones; 95% to 96% were seen once. The specimen sequenced was naive CD4+ T cells sorted from blood. The source is a woman aged 25 to 39 in good health. Each CDR3 is given with its conserved first and last residue. D genes are given only for firm matches. Clone sizes are given selectively: once, few, many, or a class where the clone is expanded.

cdr3_nt: TGCGCCAGCAGTCTGGTCAGGGTCAAAGCAGATACGCAGTATTTT
cdr3_aa: CASSLVRVKADTQYF
clone_size: -
j_call: TRBJ2-3
d_call: -
v_call: TRBV23-1

cdr3_nt: TGTGCCAGCAGCTTAGTTCCTTACGAGCAGTACTTC
cdr3_aa: CASSLVPYEQYF
clone_size: -
j_call: TRBJ2-7
d_call: -
v_call: TRBV7-9

cdr3_nt: TGTGCCAGCAGTCCCGGACGGGGGGTTCGCGAAAAACTGTTTTTT
cdr3_aa: CASSPGRGVREKLFF
clone_size: -
j_call: TRBJ1-4
d_call: -
v_call: TRBV11-2

cdr3_nt: TGTGCCAGCAGCTTGCGCCATAGCACAGATACGCAGTATTTT
cdr3_aa: CASSLRHSTDTQYF
clone_size: -
j_call: TRBJ2-3
d_call: -
v_call: TRBV7-8

cdr3_nt: TGTGCCAGCAGTTACGAGGGAGGTATTGAGACCCAGTACTTC
cdr3_aa: CASSYEGGIETQYF
clone_size: -
j_call: TRBJ2-5
d_call: -
v_call: TRBV6-5

cdr3_nt: TGTGCCAGCAGTTACAGGAAGAATCAGCCCCAGCATTTT
cdr3_aa: CASSYRKNQPQHF
clone_size: -
j_call: TRBJ1-5
d_call: -
v_call: TRBV6-5

cdr3_nt: TGTGCCAGCAGCTCGACGGAATACTCTGGGGCCAACGTCCTGACTTTC
cdr3_aa: CASSSTEYSGANVLTF
clone_size: -
j_call: TRBJ2-6
d_call: -
v_call: TRBV5-8

cdr3_nt: TGTGCCAGCAGCTTACTCCCACCGGGACTAGCGTCCGATGAGCAGTTCTTC
cdr3_aa: CASSLLPPGLASDEQFF
clone_size: -
j_call: TRBJ2-1
d_call: TRBD2
v_call: TRBV11-2

cdr3_nt: TGTGCCAGCAGCGTAGCCGGGAGGGGGCTGTTTTTT
cdr3_aa: CASSVAGRGLFF
clone_size: -
j_call: TRBJ2-2
d_call: TRBD2
v_call: TRBV9

cdr3_nt: TGTGCCAGCAGGTCAATGGGACTAGCGGGCCCAGGGTACTTC
cdr3_aa: CASRSMGLAGPGYF
clone_size: -
j_call: TRBJ2-7
d_call: TRBD2
v_call: TRBV5-8

cdr3_nt: TGTGCCAGCAGCCCCTACGTTTTCGGGGATAAAGATACGCAGTATTTT
cdr3_aa: CASSPYVFGDKDTQYF
clone_size: -
j_call: TRBJ2-3
d_call: -
v_call: TRBV11-2

cdr3_nt: TGTGCCAGCAGCGAGACATCTGACAGGGCCTATGGCTACACCTTC
cdr3_aa: CASSETSDRAYGYTF
clone_size: -
j_call: TRBJ1-2
d_call: TRBD1
v_call: TRBV9

cdr3_nt: TGTGCCAGCAGCCCCACGGCATCTGGAAACACCATATATTTT
cdr3_aa: CASSPTASGNTIYF
clone_size: few
j_call: TRBJ1-3
d_call: -
v_call: TRBV7-9

cdr3_nt: TGTGCCAGTAGAAGGAGAGGGGCAGGGGGGAATGAGCAGTTCTTC
cdr3_aa: CASRRRGAGGNEQFF
clone_size: -
j_call: TRBJ2-1
d_call: -
v_call: TRBV19

cdr3_nt: TGTGCCAGTACCCCCGGACAGGGCGAACAGCCCCAGCATTTT
cdr3_aa: CASTPGQGEQPQHF
clone_size: -
j_call: TRBJ1-5
d_call: TRBD1
v_call: TRBV19

cdr3_nt: TGTGCCAGCAGCCTTCGACAGCCTAGCACAGATACGCAGTATTTT
cdr3_aa: CASSLRQPSTDTQYF
clone_size: -
j_call: TRBJ2-3
d_call: -
v_call: TRBV7-3

cdr3_nt: TGTGCCAGCTCACCACCAACCCTCTCTGGAAACACCATATATTTT
cdr3_aa: CASSPPTLSGNTIYF
clone_size: -
j_call: TRBJ1-3
d_call: -
v_call: TRBV18

cdr3_nt: TGTGCCAGTAGTACGGGACAGGGGGCCCCTTACGAGCAGTACTTC
cdr3_aa: CASSTGQGAPYEQYF
clone_size: -
j_call: TRBJ2-7
d_call: TRBD1
v_call: TRBV19

cdr3_nt: TGCAGCGGCCTACAGGGGGCAGGGTACATTCAGTACTTC
cdr3_aa: CSGLQGAGYIQYF
clone_size: -
j_call: TRBJ2-4
d_call: TRBD1
v_call: TRBV29-1

cdr3_nt: TGCGCCAGCAGCCCGGGACTAGCGGGACCCCAAGAGACCCAGTACTTC
cdr3_aa: CASSPGLAGPQETQYF
clone_size: -
j_call: TRBJ2-5
d_call: TRBD2
v_call: TRBV5-1

cdr3_nt: TGTGCCAGCAGTCAGAGGACAGGCGGGAGGACTGAAGCTTTCTTT
cdr3_aa: CASSQRTGGRTEAFF
clone_size: -
j_call: TRBJ1-1
d_call: TRBD1
v_call: TRBV28

cdr3_nt: TGCGCCAGCAGCTTGGTCGCTAGCGGAACCGGGGAGCTGTTTTTT
cdr3_aa: CASSLVASGTGELFF
clone_size: -
j_call: TRBJ2-2
d_call: TRBD2
v_call: TRBV5-1

cdr3_nt: TGTGCCAGCAGCCAGGGGCCCGATAATGAAAAACTGTTTTTT
cdr3_aa: CASSQGPDNEKLFF
clone_size: -
j_call: TRBJ1-4
d_call: -
v_call: TRBV28

cdr3_nt: TGTGCCAGCAGCTTGGTGGGCAGTCGAACTGGGGCCAACGTCCTGACTTTC
cdr3_aa: CASSLVGSRTGANVLTF
clone_size: -
j_call: TRBJ2-6
d_call: -
v_call: TRBV5-5

cdr3_nt: TGCGCCAGCAGCGGGGGACTAGCGGGCCACAATGAGCAGTTCTTC
cdr3_aa: CASSGGLAGHNEQFF
clone_size: -
j_call: TRBJ2-1
d_call: TRBD2
v_call: TRBV5-1

cdr3_nt: TGTGCCAGCAGCTTTCGAGGTCTCGACACCGGGGAGCTGTTTTTT
cdr3_aa: CASSFRGLDTGELFF
clone_size: -
j_call: TRBJ2-2
d_call: -
v_call: TRBV7-9

cdr3_nt: TGTGCCAGCAGTTTAAGGGAGGGGCTCGACACCATATATTTT
cdr3_aa: CASSLREGLDTIYF
clone_size: -
j_call: TRBJ1-3
d_call: -
v_call: TRBV28

cdr3_nt: TGTGCCAGCAGCGTTGCGGGTTCTGGAAACACCATATATTTT
cdr3_aa: CASSVAGSGNTIYF
clone_size: -
j_call: TRBJ1-3
d_call: -
v_call: TRBV9

cdr3_nt: TGCGCCAGCAGCTTGGCCTCTACCTCCTACGAGCAGTACTTC
cdr3_aa: CASSLASTSYEQYF
clone_size: -
j_call: TRBJ2-7
d_call: -
v_call: TRBV5-1

cdr3_nt: TGTGCCAGCAGACTCGGACTAAACACCGGGGAGCTGTTTTTT
cdr3_aa: CASRLGLNTGELFF
clone_size: -
j_call: TRBJ2-2
d_call: -
v_call: TRBV6-5

cdr3_nt: TGTGCCACCAGCAGAGATCTGCTAGCGGGACCGGTTTGGATAGACAATGAGCAGTTCTTC
cdr3_aa: CATSRDLLAGPVWIDNEQFF
clone_size: -
j_call: TRBJ2-1
d_call: TRBD2
v_call: TRBV15

cdr3_nt: TGTGCCAGCAGTGCCAGGACTAGCGGAGACTACAATGAGCAGTTCTTC
cdr3_aa: CASSARTSGDYNEQFF
clone_size: once
j_call: TRBJ2-1
d_call: TRBD2
v_call: TRBV6-1

cdr3_nt: TGTGCCAGTAGCAATCAAGAGACCCAGTACTTC
cdr3_aa: CASSNQETQYF
clone_size: -
j_call: TRBJ2-5
d_call: -
v_call: TRBV19

cdr3_nt: TGTGCCTGGAGATACCTCAGGAACACTGAAGCTTTCTTT
cdr3_aa: CAWRYLRNTEAFF
clone_size: -
j_call: TRBJ1-1
d_call: -
v_call: TRBV30

cdr3_nt: TGTGCCAGCAGTTCCCCAGGGGGAGGGCCCTACAATGAGCAGTTCTTC
cdr3_aa: CASSSPGGGPYNEQFF
clone_size: -
j_call: TRBJ2-1
d_call: -
v_call: TRBV6-5

cdr3_nt: TGTGCCAGCAGCTTAGTAGGGGTCACAGATACGCAGTATTTT
cdr3_aa: CASSLVGVTDTQYF
clone_size: -
j_call: TRBJ2-3
d_call: -
v_call: TRBV13

cdr3_nt: TGCGCCAGCAGCCCGACCCAAGGACAGGGGGCGCGGGTGAACACTGAAGCTTTCTTT
cdr3_aa: CASSPTQGQGARVNTEAFF
clone_size: -
j_call: TRBJ1-1
d_call: TRBD1
v_call: TRBV4-1

cdr3_nt: TGTGCCAGCAGCTTACGGGTAGCTAATATGAACACTGAAGCTTTCTTT
cdr3_aa: CASSLRVANMNTEAFF
clone_size: -
j_call: TRBJ1-1
d_call: -
v_call: TRBV5-5

cdr3_nt: TGTGCCACCCGGAATAGCAATCAGCCCCAGCATTTT
cdr3_aa: CATRNSNQPQHF
clone_size: -
j_call: TRBJ1-5
d_call: -
v_call: TRBV15

cdr3_nt: TGTGCCAGCAGTAAGACTAGCCCCCCCTACGAGCAGTACTTC
cdr3_aa: CASSKTSPPYEQYF
clone_size: -
j_call: TRBJ2-7
d_call: TRBD2
v_call: TRBV6-5

cdr3_nt: TGTGCCAGCGTTAGGGGGTCAGGCGGCTACACCTTC
cdr3_aa: CASVRGSGGYTF
clone_size: -
j_call: TRBJ1-2
d_call: -
v_call: TRBV28

cdr3_nt: TGTGCCAGCAGTTTGCAAAAACCAAAGGCTTTGAATCAGCCCCAGCATTTT
cdr3_aa: CASSLQKPKALNQPQHF
clone_size: once
j_call: TRBJ1-5
d_call: -
v_call: TRBV28

cdr3_nt: TGTGCCAGCACCCGGGCAGCTTTTGCAACTAATGAAAAACTGTTTTTT
cdr3_aa: CASTRAAFATNEKLFF
clone_size: -
j_call: TRBJ1-4
d_call: -
v_call: TRBV28